A single sample gave rise to the 9 T cell receptor beta chains below, sequenced in a study of blood T cells in healthy people across ages. A J-beta primer mix and a sample-barcoded 5' primer were used in a second PCR of roughly 7 to 12 cycles. Via MiXCR, TCRdb re-called the 5' RACE reads, giving one row per CDR3 protein. The sample holds 1.5 million to 2 million distinct CDR3 sequences, around 50% seen once. Material: blood. These receptors all come from a woman between 35 and 50 years old in good health.

The rearrangement links TRBV6-5 to TRBJ2-5; D gene ambiguous. CDR1 is MNHEY and CDR2 is SVGAGI in the germline V gene. The CDR3 length is 14 residues. Trimming shortened V by 6 bases and J by 2 bases, and 13 bases separated the two germline ends. Here the CDR3 reads CASSWTRRQETQYF. The CDR3 DNA sequence: TGTGCCAGCAGCTGGACCAGGCGGCAAGAGACCCAGTACTTC.

This chain connects TRBV10-3 to TRBJ1-2; TRBD1 matches at 9 bases. CDR3 length: 16 residues. CDR1 ENHRY and CDR2 SYGVKD come from the germline V gene. Unmatched junction bases numbered 5, after V lost 2 bases and J lost 1 base. The CDR3 reads CAISEMQGQGNYGYTF. The CDR3 DNA reads as TGTGCCATCAGTGAGATGCAGGGACAGGGTAACTATGGCTACACCTTC.

The chain is built from TRBV6-2 or TRBV6-3 and TRBJ2-3; a weak D match, TRBD2 (6 bases). CDR3 length: 14 residues. Trimming pared 7 bases from V and 1 base from J, leaving 12 bases between. Germline V gene data show CDR1 as MNHEY and CDR2 as SVGEGT. CDR3 sequence: CASKLSGGTDTQYF. The DNA of the CDR3 is TGTGCCAGCAAGCTGTCGGGAGGCACAGATACGCAGTATTTT.

This clonotype was counted between two and nine times. This CDR3 is CASSEVAVIQETQYF. The CDR3 bases are TGTGCCAGCAGTGAAGTAGCGGTGATCCAAGAGACCCAGTACTTC. The V call is TRBV6-1, the J call TRBJ2-5, with D maybe TRBD2 (6 bases). The CDR3 spans 15 residues. V was cut by 1 base and J by 1 base, with 10 bases left in between. Germline V gives CDR1 MNHNS, CDR2 SASEGT.

The rearrangement joins TRBV20-1 to TRBJ1-5; possible D gene TRBD1, 6 bases. Trimming left V 0 bases short and J 9 bases short, with 15 bases between. Germline V gene lookup returns CDR1 DFQATT and CDR2 SNEGSKA (reference sequence). The CDR3 loop spans 14 amino acids. The CDR3 bases are TGCAGTGCTAGAGATTCCGGGGGCTCGGGGCCCCAGCATTTT. It translates to CSARDSGGSGPQHF.

The gene calls are TRBV3-1 and TRBJ2-1; 11 nucleotides line up with TRBD2. This CDR3 contains 17 residues. The germline V gene encodes CDR1 LGHDT and CDR2 YNNKEL (reference sequence). The V gene end was trimmed by 0 bases and the J gene end by 4 bases; junction bases not matched to a gene: 5. CDR3 DNA: TGTGCCAGCAGCCAAGATAGGACTAGCGGGCGTTACAATGAGCAGTTCTTC. This sequence encodes CASSQDRTSGRYNEQFF.

The chain joins TRBV6-5 to TRBJ1-1; D is possibly TRBD1 (6 bases). The CDR3 loop spans 12 amino acids. CDR1 MNHEY and CDR2 SVGAGI come from the germline V gene. V shed 6 bases and J shed 6 bases, with 11 bases lying between them. For the CDR3, the DNA is TGTGCCAGCAGCTCCCAGGGGCCTGAAGCTTTCTTT. It encodes CASSSQGPEAFF.

This clonotype is a singleton in its sample. The V gene is TRBV20-1, the J gene TRBJ2-5, with 8 bases identical to TRBD1. The DNA end is a closer match to TRBJ2-1, so the J assignment may be wrong. The length of the CDR3 is 14 residues. Germline V gene data show CDR1 as DFQATT and CDR2 as SNEGSKA (reference sequence). The CDR3 DNA sequence: TGCAGTCCCCGGCAGGGGGCTTCCCAAGAGACCCAGTTCTTC. Translation: CSPRQGASQETQFF.

J is TRBJ1-6 and V is TRBV20-1, with 9 bases aligning to TRBD1. CDR3 length equals 13 residues. Germline CDR1 and CDR2: DFQATT and SNEGSKA (reference sequence). Trimming cost V 5 bases and J 9 bases; bases outside gene matches: 5. For the CDR3, the DNA is TGCAGTGCTTCGACAGGGGGAATTTCACCCCTCCACTTT. It encodes CSASTGGISPLHF.